This entry is about one T cell receptor (beta chain). What it binds is not known. A read error is possible here, since a much larger clone lies one base away. This specimen belongs to a study of blood T cells in healthy people across ages. Findings and limits, study-wide: The donors' CMV status was not determined, possibly confounding changes in expanded clonotypes. Per million T cells, TCR beta diversity dropped about linearly as age rose.

Primers used in a second PCR of about 6 to 11 cycles were a sample-barcoded 5' primer and a J-beta primer mix. TCRdb re-called the 5' RACE reads with MiXCR, one entry per CDR3 protein. Found here are over 950,000 distinct CDR3 sequences, roughly half of them singletons; the top ten hold 20% to 25%. Germline loops: CDR1 SGHTA, CDR2 FQGNSA. The CDR3 is made up of 13 amino acids. V was trimmed by 3 bases and J by 9 bases, leaving 15 bases between them. The source is a woman in her sixties or seventies in good health. Material: blood. The chain couples TRBV7-2 to TRBJ2-7, with a tentative D call TRBD2 (5 bases). CDR3 DNA sequence: TGTGCCAGCAGCTTTGACGTTTCGGCGGGGCAGTACTTC. Translated, it gives CASSFDVSAGQYF. The variable domain in full, with the rest retrieved from reference TRBV7-2 and TRBJ2-7, is GAGVSQSPSNKVTEKGKDVELRCDPISGHTALYWYRQSLGQGLEFLIYFQGNSAPDKSGLPSDRFSAERTGGSVSTLTIQRTQQEDSAVYLCASSFDVSAGQYFGPGTRLTVT.